The TCR beta chain described here comes from a study of blood T cell repertoires in COVID-19. At the level of the study: The origin of the acute and convalescent COVID-19 samples was the United States, Italy and Spain. From T cells, B-cell-depleted T cells, or PBMCs came the material, which was cDNA or gDNA.

Authors' processing steps: Scientists estimated how many nucleated cells there were by amplifying reference gene primers. This table comes from immunoSEQ multiplex PCR, and its TCRdb copy is limited to in-frame clones, with some not included. That table is the source of V, J and clone size, and D and trimming were worked out from the DNA. The sample records roughly 100,000 clones, 76% being singletons. The clonotype originates from a man between 65 and 79 years old with acute or convalescent COVID-19. Input material: peripheral blood.

The CDR3 protein is CASSLRDFREKLFF. The CDR3 bases are TGTGCCAGCAGTTTACGGGATTTCCGGGAAAAACTGTTTTTT. The gene calls are TRBV28 and TRBJ1-4; unclear D gene. V lost 2 bases and J lost 8, with 12 bases in between. Germline CDR1 MDHEN, CDR2 SYDVKM. The CDR3 spans 14 residues.